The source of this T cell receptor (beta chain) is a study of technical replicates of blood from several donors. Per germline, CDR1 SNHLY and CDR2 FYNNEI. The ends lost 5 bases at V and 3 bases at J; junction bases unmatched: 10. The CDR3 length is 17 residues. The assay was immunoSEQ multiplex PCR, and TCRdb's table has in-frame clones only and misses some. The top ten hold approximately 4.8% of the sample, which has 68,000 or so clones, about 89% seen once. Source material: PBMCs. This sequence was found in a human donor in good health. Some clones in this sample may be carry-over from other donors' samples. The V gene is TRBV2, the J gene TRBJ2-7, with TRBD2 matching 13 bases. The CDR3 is CASSPHERLAGGYEQYF. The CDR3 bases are TGTGCCAGCAGTCCCCATGAGAGACTAGCGGGAGGCTACGAGCAGTACTTC.